In this sample, the clone carrying this T cell receptor beta chain turned up a few times. No antigen is known for it. Template switching added a universal primer binding site, and final cDNA carried unique molecular identifiers. Each CDR3 protein gets one entry after TCRdb re-called the 5' RACE reads with MiXCR. The repertoire includes about 450,000 distinct CDR3 sequences, about 18% of them detected once, and 10% to 15% sits in the top ten. V was shortened by 0 bases and J by 7 bases, with 14 bases between the two germline ends. Germline V gene sequence: CDR1 SGDLS, CDR2 YYNGEE. CDR3 length equals 14 residues. This record belongs to a study of identical twins. Study results and limitations: There is a chance that invariant MAIT and iNKT cells partially muddied zero-insertion analyses. Donors were not followed over many years; analysis was cross-sectional.

This clonotype was obtained from a man aged 45-65 years in good health. The source material was naive T cells sorted from blood. This chain joins TRBV9 and TRBJ2-7, with D tentatively TRBD1 (6 bases). CDR3 region: CASSVAQGYEEQYF. The CDR3 DNA sequence: TGTGCCAGCAGCGTAGCTCAGGGGTACGAGGAGCAGTACTTC.